The 11 T cell receptor beta chains given below trace back to one sample, sequenced in a study of monozygotic twins with inflammatory bowel disease. TCRdb reprocessed the 5' RACE reads, with one entry per CDR3 protein and no DNA. The specimen's table records a few hundred thousand distinct CDR3 sequences. The sequenced sample consisted of blood. These receptors were collected from a human donor with ulcerative colitis or Crohn's disease, or a healthy co-twin of an affected twin (not recorded which).

This chain connects TRBV2 to TRBJ2-5. Germline V lookup: CDR1 SNHLY, CDR2 FYNNEI. This CDR3 has 11 residues. CDR3: CASSASETQYF.

The chain has TRBV7-9 and TRBJ2-4. This CDR3 comprises 15 residues. The germline V gene has CDR1 SEHNR and CDR2 FQNEAQ (reference sequence). The CDR3 protein is CASSSVYGAKNIQYF. Combining the CDR3 with reference TRBV7-9 and TRBJ2-4 gives the whole variable domain DTGVSQNPRHKITKRGQNVTFRCDPISEHNRLYWYRQTLGQGPEFLTYFQNEAQLEKSRLLSDRFSAERPKGSFSTLEIQRTEQGDSAMYLCASSSVYGAKNIQYFGAGTRLSVL.

V and J are TRBV5-1 and TRBJ1-1; TCRdb's D gene call, TRBD1, goes unchecked for lack of DNA. Germline-derived CDR1 and CDR2 are SGHRS and YFSETQ. The CDR3 is 14 residues long. CDR3: CASSREGGSPAEDF. Full variable domain (rest looked up from reference TRBV5-1 and TRBJ1-1): KAGVTQTPRYLIKTRGQQVTLSCSPISGHRSVSWYQQTPGQGLQFLFEYFSETQRNKGNFPGRFSGRQFSNSRSEMNVSTLELGDSALYLCASSREGGSPAEDFGQGTRLTVV.

The chain has TRBV7-9 and TRBJ1-2; TCRdb indicates TRBD1, and absent DNA this call remains unverified. The CDR3 spans 17 residues. Germline V gene sequence: CDR1 SEHNR, CDR2 FQNEAQ (reference sequence). The CDR3 sequence: CASSPTRDRDRDYGYTF.

The chain employs TRBV10-3 and TRBJ2-6; TCRdb's D call, TRBD1, is unchecked because there is no DNA. Germline V gene data show CDR1 as ENHRY and CDR2 as SYGVKD. This CDR3 region has 16 residues. The CDR3 loop is CAISEPDSASANVLTF.

The rearrangement links TRBV12-3 or TRBV12-4 to TRBJ2-7. The CDR3 length is 14 residues. The CDR3 sequence: CASRGTGYSYEQYF.

The rearrangement joins TRBV7-3 to TRBJ1-2. Per the germline V gene, CDR1 is SGHTA and CDR2 is FQGTGA. There are 13 residues in the CDR3. This CDR3 reads CASSSNQYYGYTF. Using reference TRBV7-3 and TRBJ1-2 for the parts outside the CDR3, the full variable domain is GAGVSQTPSNKVTEKGKYVELRCDPISGHTALYWYRQSLGQGPEFLIYFQGTGAADDSGLPNDRFFAVRPEGSVSTLKIQRTERGDSAVYLCASSSNQYYGYTFGSGTRLTVV.

The CDR3 loop reads CASGLQGASSYEQYF. The genes are TRBV27 and TRBJ2-7; there is no DNA to check the TCRdb D call of TRBD1. The CDR3 has 15 residues. Germline CDR1 reads MNHEY; CDR2 reads SMNVEV (reference sequence).

This chain connects TRBV5-1 to TRBJ2-5; with no DNA, the TCRdb D assignment of TRBD1 cannot be verified. The CDR3 runs 17 residues. Germline-derived CDR1 and CDR2 are SGHRS and YFSETQ. The CDR3 sequence: CASSLAQALLLQETQYF.

This CDR3 is CASSSATAGSTDTQYF. The chain uses TRBV5-1 and TRBJ2-3; there is no DNA to check the TCRdb D call of TRBD2. The CDR3 covers 16 residues. Germline V gene sequence: CDR1 SGHRS, CDR2 YFSETQ.

The rearrangement links TRBV30 to TRBJ1-4; TCRdb designates TRBD1, a call that cannot be tested without DNA. Germline assignment: CDR1 GTSNPN and CDR2 SVGIG (reference sequence). This CDR3 comprises 14 residues. CDR3 region: CAWSRTGGAEKLFF.